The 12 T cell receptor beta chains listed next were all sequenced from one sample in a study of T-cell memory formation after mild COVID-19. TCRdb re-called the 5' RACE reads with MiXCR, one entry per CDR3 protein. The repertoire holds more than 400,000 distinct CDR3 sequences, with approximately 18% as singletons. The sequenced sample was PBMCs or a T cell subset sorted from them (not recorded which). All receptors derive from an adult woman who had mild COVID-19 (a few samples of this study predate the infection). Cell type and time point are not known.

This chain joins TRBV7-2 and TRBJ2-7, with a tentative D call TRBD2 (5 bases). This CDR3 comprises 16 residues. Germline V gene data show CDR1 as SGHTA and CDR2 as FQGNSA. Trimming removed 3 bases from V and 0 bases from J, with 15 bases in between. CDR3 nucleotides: TGTGCCAGCAGCTTGGTTTCGGGGTTTAGCTCCTACGAGCAGTACTTC. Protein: CASSLVSGFSSYEQYF.

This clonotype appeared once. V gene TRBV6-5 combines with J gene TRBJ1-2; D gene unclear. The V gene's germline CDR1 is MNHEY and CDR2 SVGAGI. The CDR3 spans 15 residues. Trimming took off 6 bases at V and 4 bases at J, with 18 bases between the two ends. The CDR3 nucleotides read TGTGCCAGCAGCGAGGACCGCCTATGGGGCTATGGCTACACCTTC. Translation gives CASSEDRLWGYGYTF.

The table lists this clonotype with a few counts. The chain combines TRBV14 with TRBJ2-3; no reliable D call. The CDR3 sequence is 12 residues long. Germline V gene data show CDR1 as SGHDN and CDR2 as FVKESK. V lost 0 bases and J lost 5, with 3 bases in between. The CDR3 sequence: CASSQDGDTQYF. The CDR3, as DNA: TGTGCCAGCAGCCAAGATGGAGATACGCAGTATTTT. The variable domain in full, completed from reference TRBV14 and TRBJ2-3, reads EAGVTQFPSHSVIEKGQTVTLRCDPISGHDNLYWYRRVMGKEIKFLLHFVKESKQDESGMPNNRFLAERTGGTYSTLKVQPAELEDSGVYFCASSQDGDTQYFGPGTRLTVL.

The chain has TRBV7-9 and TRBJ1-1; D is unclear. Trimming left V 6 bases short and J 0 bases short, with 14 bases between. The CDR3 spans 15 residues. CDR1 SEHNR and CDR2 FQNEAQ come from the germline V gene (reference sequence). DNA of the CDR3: TGTGCCAGCAGAGTTGACGAGAACATGAACACTGAAGCTTTCTTT. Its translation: CASRVDENMNTEAFF.

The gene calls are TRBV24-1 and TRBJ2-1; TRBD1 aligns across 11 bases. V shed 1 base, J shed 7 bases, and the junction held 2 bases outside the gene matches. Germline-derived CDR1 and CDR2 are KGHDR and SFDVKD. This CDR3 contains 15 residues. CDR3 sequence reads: CATSDLGQGANEQFF. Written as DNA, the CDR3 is TGTGCCACCAGTGATTTAGGACAGGGGGCAAATGAGCAGTTCTTC.

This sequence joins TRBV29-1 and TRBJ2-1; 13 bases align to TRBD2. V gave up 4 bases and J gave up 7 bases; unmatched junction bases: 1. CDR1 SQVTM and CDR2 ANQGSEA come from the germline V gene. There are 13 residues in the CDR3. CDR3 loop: CSVVTSGRNEQFF. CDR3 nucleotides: TGCAGCGTTGTGACTAGCGGGAGGAATGAGCAGTTCTTC.

In nucleotides, the CDR3 is TGCGCCAGCAGCTTTCTCGGGACGGCTAATGAAAAACTGTTTTTT. Translating it yields CASSFLGTANEKLFF. The chain joins TRBV5-1 to TRBJ1-4; TRBD1 might be the D (5 bases). The germline V gene encodes CDR1 SGHRS and CDR2 YFSETQ. The CDR3 consists of 15 residues. V dropped 2 bases and J dropped 3 bases, with 11 bases sitting between them.

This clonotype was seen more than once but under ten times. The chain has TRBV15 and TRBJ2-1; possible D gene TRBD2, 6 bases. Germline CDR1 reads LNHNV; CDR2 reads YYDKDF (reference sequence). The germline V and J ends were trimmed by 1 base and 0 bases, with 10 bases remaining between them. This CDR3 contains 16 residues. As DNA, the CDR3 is TGTGCCACCAGCAGAGTTCCCGGGAGCTCCTACAATGAGCAGTTCTTC. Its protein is CATSRVPGSSYNEQFF.

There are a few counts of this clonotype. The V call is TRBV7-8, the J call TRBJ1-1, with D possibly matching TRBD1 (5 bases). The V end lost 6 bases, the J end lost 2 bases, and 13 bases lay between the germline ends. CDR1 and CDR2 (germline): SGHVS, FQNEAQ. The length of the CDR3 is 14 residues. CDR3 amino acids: CASRSQGFNTEAFF. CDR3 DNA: TGTGCCAGCAGGAGCCAGGGATTCAACACTGAAGCTTTCTTT.

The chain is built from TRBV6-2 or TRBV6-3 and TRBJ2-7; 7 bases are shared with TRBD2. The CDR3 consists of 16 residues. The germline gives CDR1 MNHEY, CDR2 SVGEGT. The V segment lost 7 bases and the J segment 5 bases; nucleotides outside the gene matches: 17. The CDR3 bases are TGTGCCAGCACAGAGTGGAGGAGCGGGACTATCAACGAGCAGTACTTC. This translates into CASTEWRSGTINEQYF.

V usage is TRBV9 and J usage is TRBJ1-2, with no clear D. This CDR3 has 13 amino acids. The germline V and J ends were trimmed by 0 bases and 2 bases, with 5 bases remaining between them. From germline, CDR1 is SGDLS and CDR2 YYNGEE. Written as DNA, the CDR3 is TGTGCCAGCAGCGTAGCCGTCAACTATGGCTACACCTTC. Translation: CASSVAVNYGYTF.

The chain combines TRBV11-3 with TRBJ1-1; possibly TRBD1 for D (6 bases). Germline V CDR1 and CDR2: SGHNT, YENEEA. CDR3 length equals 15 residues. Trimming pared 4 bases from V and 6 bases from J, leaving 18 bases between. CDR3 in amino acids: CASSSPSTGGSEAFF. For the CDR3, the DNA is TGTGCCAGCAGCTCACCTTCCACCGGGGGCTCTGAAGCTTTCTTT. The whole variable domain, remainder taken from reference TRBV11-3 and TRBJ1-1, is EAGVVQSPRYKIIEKKQPVAFWCNPISGHNTLYWYLQNLGQGPELLIRYENEEAVDDSQLPKDRFSAERLKGVDSTLKIQPAELGDSAVYLCASSSPSTGGSEAFFGQGTRLTVV.